This entry concerns a single T cell receptor beta chain. Its antigen is unknown. V was pared by 7 bases and J by 5 bases, with 15 bases between. In germline, CDR1 is SGHVS, CDR2 FQNEAQ. This CDR3 contains 14 residues. Sequenced by immunoSEQ multiplex PCR; TCRdb stores in-frame clones only, minus some. Here the sample spans 69,000 or so clones, roughly 80% being singletons. The record originates from a study of early stage breast cancer tumors. Study-wide background: ER+/PR+/HER2- status applied to about 70% of the 16 invasive breast tumors. Study-wide results and limits: Tumors had approximately 2.6-fold higher T cell density and higher clonality than adjacent normal breast tissue. Bulk DNA sequencing of unsorted cells missed chain pairing and markers.

Specimen: blood. The V call is TRBV7-8, the J call TRBJ2-1; D not resolved. The receptor comes from a person in their 40s with breast cancer. CDR3 sequence (DNA): TGTGCCAGCAACCGAGCCCTTTTGAACAATGAGCAGTTCTTC. Protein sequence: CASNRALLNNEQFF.